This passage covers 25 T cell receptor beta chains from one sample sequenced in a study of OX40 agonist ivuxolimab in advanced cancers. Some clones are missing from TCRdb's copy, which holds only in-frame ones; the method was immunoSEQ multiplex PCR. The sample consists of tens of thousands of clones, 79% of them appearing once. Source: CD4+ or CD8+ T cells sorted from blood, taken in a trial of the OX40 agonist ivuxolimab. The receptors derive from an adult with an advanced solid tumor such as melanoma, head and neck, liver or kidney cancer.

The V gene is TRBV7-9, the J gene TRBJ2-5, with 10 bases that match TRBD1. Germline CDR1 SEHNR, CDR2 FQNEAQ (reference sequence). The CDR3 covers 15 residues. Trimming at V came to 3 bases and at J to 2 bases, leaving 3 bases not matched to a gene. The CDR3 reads CASSFRQGAQETQYF. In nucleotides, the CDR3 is TGTGCCAGCAGCTTCAGACAGGGGGCGCAAGAGACCCAGTACTTC.

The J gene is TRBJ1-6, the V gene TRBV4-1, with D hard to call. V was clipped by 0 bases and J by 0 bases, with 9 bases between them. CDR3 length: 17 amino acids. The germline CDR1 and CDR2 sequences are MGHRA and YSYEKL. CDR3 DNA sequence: TGCGCCAGCAGCCAAGATAAGATAAGCTCCTATAATTCACCCCTCCACTTT. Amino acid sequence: CASSQDKISSYNSPLHF.

CDR3 bases: TGTGCCAGTCAATCTGGACAGGGTCTATACGAGCAGTACTTC. Protein: CASQSGQGLYEQYF. This chain connects TRBV28 to TRBJ2-5; 8 nucleotides match TRBD1. Matching the DNA end better, TRBJ2-7 makes the J call doubtful. CDR3 length: 14 amino acids. CDR1 and CDR2 from the germline V gene are MDHEN and SYDVKM.

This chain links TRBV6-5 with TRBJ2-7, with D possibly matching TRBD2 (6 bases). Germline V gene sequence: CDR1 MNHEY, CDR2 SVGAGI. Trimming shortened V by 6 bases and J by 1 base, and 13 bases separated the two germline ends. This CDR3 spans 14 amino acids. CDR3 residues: CASSHKEGSYEQYF. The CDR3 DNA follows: TGTGCCAGCAGCCACAAGGAGGGTTCCTACGAGCAGTACTTC.

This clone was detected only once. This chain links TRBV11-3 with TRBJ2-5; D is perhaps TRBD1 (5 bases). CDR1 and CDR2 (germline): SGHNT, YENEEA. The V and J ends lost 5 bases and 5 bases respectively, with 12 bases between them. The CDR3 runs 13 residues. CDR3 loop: CASSPDNEETQYF. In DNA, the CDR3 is TGTGCCAGCAGCCCGGACAACGAGGAGACCCAGTACTTC.

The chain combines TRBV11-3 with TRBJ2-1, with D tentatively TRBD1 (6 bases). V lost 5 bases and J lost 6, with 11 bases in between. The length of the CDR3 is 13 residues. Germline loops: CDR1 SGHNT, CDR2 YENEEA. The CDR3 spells CASSIGTPNEQFF. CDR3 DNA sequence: TGTGCCAGCAGCATCGGGACACCCAATGAGCAGTTCTTC. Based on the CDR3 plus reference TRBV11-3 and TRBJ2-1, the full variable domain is EAGVVQSPRYKIIEKKQPVAFWCNPISGHNTLYWYLQNLGQGPELLIRYENEEAVDDSQLPKDRFSAERLKGVDSTLKIQPAELGDSAVYLCASSIGTPNEQFFGPGTRLTVL.

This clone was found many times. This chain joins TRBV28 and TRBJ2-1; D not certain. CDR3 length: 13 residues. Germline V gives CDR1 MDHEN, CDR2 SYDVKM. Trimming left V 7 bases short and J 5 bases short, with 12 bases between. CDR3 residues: CASTEPSNNEQFF. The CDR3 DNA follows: TGTGCCAGCACCGAACCTAGTAACAATGAGCAGTTCTTC.

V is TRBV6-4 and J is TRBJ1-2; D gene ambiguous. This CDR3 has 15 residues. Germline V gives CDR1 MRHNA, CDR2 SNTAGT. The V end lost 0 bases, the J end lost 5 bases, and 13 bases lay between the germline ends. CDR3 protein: CASSDSSRAAYGYTF. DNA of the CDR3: TGTGCCAGCAGTGACTCGAGTCGGGCCGCATATGGCTACACCTTC.

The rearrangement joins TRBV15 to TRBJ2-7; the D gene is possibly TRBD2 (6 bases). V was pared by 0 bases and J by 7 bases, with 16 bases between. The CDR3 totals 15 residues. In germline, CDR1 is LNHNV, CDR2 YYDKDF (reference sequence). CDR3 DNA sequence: TGTGCCACCAGCAGAGATGACGGACTATCCTGGGAGCAGTACTTC. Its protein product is CATSRDDGLSWEQYF.

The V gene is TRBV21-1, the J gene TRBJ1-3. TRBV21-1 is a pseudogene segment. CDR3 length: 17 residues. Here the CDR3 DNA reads TGTGCCAGCAGCCCCCCGAGAGGCCTGAGGCTGGGAAACACCATATATTTT. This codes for CASSPPRGLRLGNTIYF.

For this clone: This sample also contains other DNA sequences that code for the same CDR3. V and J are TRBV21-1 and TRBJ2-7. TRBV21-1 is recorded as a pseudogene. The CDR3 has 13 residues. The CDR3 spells CASSGSSHHEQYF. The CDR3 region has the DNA TGTGCCAGCAGCGGGTCCTCCCACCACGAGCAGTACTTC.

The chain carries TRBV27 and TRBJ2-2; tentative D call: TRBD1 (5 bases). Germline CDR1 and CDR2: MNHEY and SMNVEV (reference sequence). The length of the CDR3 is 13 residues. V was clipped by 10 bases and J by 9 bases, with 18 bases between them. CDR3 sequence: CATGMGLLRELFF. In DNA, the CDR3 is TGTGCCACCGGTATGGGGCTGCTTCGGGAGCTGTTTTTT.

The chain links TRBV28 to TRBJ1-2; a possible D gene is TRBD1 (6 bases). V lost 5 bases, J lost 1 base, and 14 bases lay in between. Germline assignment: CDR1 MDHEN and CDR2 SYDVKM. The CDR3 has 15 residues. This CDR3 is CASSQGKVLNYGYTF. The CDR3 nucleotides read TGTGCCAGCAGTCAGGGGAAGGTTCTTAACTATGGCTACACCTTC.

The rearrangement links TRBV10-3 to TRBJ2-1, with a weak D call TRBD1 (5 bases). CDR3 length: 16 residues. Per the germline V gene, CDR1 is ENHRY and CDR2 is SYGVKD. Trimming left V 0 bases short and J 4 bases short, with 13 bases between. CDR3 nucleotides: TGTGCCATCAGTGAGTCGCCACAGGAAAAATACAATGAGCAGTTCTTC. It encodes CAISESPQEKYNEQFF.

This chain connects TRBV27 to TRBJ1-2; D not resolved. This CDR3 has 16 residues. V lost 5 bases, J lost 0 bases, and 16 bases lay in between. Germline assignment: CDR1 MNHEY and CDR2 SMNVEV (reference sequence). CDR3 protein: CASSRAAGIANYGYTF. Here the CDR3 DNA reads TGTGCCAGCAGTAGGGCAGCAGGAATAGCTAACTATGGCTACACCTTC.

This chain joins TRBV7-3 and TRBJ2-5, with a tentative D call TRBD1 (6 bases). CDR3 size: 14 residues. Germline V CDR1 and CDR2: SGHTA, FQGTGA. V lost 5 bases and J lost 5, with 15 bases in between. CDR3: CASSRGSGAETQYF. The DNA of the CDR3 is TGTGCCAGCAGCCGAGGGTCAGGGGCGGAGACCCAGTACTTC.

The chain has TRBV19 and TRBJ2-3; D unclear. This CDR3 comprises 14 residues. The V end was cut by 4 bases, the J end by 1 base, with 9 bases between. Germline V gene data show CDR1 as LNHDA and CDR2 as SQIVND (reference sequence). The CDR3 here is CASSNLTRTDTQYF. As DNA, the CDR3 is TGTGCCAGTAGTAACCTTACTCGCACAGATACGCAGTATTTT.

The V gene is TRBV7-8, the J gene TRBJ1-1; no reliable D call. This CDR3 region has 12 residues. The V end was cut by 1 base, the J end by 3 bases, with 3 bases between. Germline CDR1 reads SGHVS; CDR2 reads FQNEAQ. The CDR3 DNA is TGTGCCAGCAGCTTAGGATACACTGAAGCTTTCTTT. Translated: CASSLGYTEAFF.

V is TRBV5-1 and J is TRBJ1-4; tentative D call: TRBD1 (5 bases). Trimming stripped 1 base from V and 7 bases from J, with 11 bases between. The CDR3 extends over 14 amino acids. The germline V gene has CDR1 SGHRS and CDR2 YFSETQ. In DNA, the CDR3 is TGCGCCAGCAGCTTGCAGAGGGGTGTTGAAAAACTGTTTTTT. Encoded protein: CASSLQRGVEKLFF.

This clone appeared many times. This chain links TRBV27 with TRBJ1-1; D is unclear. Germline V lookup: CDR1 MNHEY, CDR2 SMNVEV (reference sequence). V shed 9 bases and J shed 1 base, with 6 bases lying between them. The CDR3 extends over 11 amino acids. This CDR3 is CASQRNTEAFF. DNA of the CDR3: TGTGCCAGTCAGAGGAACACTGAAGCTTTCTTT.

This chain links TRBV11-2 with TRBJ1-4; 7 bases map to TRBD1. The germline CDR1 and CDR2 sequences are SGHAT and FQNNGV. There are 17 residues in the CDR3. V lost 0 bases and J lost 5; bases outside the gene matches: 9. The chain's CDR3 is CASSLDWDSLLNEKLFF. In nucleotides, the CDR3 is TGTGCCAGCAGCTTAGACTGGGACAGCCTCTTAAATGAAAAACTGTTTTTT.

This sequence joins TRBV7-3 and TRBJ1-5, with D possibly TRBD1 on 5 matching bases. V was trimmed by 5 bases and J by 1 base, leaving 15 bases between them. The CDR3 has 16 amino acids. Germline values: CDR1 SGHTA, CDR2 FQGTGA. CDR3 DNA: TGTGCCAGCAGCAAATTGGGGGTAGAGAGCAATCAGCCCCAGCATTTT. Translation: CASSKLGVESNQPQHF. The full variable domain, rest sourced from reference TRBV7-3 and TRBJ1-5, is GAGVSQTPSNKVTEKGKYVELRCDPISGHTALYWYRQSLGQGPEFLIYFQGTGAADDSGLPNDRFFAVRPEGSVSTLKIQRTERGDSAVYLCASSKLGVESNQPQHFGDGTRLSIL.

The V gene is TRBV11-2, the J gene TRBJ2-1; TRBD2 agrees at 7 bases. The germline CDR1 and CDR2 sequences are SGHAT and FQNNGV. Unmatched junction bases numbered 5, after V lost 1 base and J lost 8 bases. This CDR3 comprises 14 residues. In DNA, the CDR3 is TGTGCCAGCAGCTTAGGACTGGGAGGGGATGAGCAGTTCTTC. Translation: CASSLGLGGDEQFF.

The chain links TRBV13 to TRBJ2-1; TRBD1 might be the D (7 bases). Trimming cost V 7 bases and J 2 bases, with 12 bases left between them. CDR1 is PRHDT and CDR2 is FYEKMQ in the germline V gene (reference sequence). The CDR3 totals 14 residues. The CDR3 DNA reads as TGTGCCAGCATCCAGGGGGGAGCCTACAATGAGCAGTTCTTC. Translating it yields CASIQGGAYNEQFF.

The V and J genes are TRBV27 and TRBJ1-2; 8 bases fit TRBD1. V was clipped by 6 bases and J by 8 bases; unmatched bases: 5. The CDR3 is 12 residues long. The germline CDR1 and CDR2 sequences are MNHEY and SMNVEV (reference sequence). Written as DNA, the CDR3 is TGTGCCAGCAGAGGACAGGGAGAAGGCTACACCTTC. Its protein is CASRGQGEGYTF.